The 32 T cell receptor beta chains below all came from one sample that was sequenced in a study of early T cells in non-severe SARS-CoV-2 infection. TCRdb reprocessed the 5' RACE reads with MiXCR, giving one entry per CDR3 protein. Here the sample spans 70,000 to 75,000 distinct CDR3 sequences, 12% being singletons. Material: whole blood. These receptors originate from an adult who was a healthcare worker with PCR-confirmed SARS-CoV-2 infection or an uninfected control (not recorded which).

The chain links TRBV30 to TRBJ2-3; no clear D. The CDR3 runs to 14 residues. In germline, CDR1 is GTSNPN, CDR2 SVGIG (reference sequence). V was pared by 0 bases and J by 2 bases, with 9 bases between. The CDR3, as DNA: TGTGCCTGGAGTGTCCGAGGATACACAGATACGCAGTATTTT. It codes for CAWSVRGYTDTQYF. Full variable domain (rest looked up from reference TRBV30 and TRBJ2-3): SQTIHQWPATLVQPVGSPLSLECTVEGTSNPNLYWYRQAAGRGLQLLFYSVGIGQISSEVPQNLSASRPQDRQFILSSKKLLLSDSGFYLCAWSVRGYTDTQYFGPGTRLTVL.

This chain joins TRBV7-9 and TRBJ2-3; 11 bases agree with TRBD2. Germline CDR1 and CDR2: SEHNR and FQNEAQ (reference sequence). The CDR3 has 15 residues. Trimming at V came to 5 bases and at J to 2 bases, leaving 3 bases not matched to a gene. CDR3 sequence reads: CASSPSGRNTDTQYF. The CDR3 DNA follows: TGTGCCAGCAGCCCTAGCGGGAGGAACACAGATACGCAGTATTTT.

In this sample, this clonotype turned up many times. The rearrangement joins TRBV5-1 to TRBJ2-3; 10 bases agree with TRBD1. The V gene's germline CDR1 is SGHRS and CDR2 YFSETQ. Trimming took 3 bases from V and 5 from J; bases not matched to a gene: 3. There are 14 residues in the CDR3. The CDR3 sequence: CASSSGQGVDTQYF. Here the CDR3 DNA reads TGCGCCAGCAGCTCTGGACAGGGGGTAGATACGCAGTATTTT.

The V and J genes are TRBV28 and TRBJ1-4; 12 positions agree with TRBD1. V gave up 4 bases and J gave up 4 bases; unmatched junction bases: 7. The CDR3 consists of 17 residues. Germline values: CDR1 MDHEN, CDR2 SYDVKM. CDR3 protein: CASSSRGQGAFNEKLFF. CDR3 DNA: TGTGCCAGCAGTTCTCGGGGACAGGGGGCCTTTAATGAAAAACTGTTTTTT.

This clonotype was counted ten times or more. This chain connects TRBV6-6 to TRBJ2-7; D not resolved. The CDR3 loop spans 14 amino acids. V was trimmed by 6 bases and J by 0 bases, leaving 12 bases between them. Germline V gene sequence: CDR1 MNHNY, CDR2 SVGAGI (reference sequence). For the CDR3, the DNA is TGTGCCAGCAGCCAGACCGCCAGCTCCTACGAGCAGTACTTC. The encoded protein is CASSQTASSYEQYF.

This clonotype has more than one count but fewer than ten. The chain recombines TRBV11-1 with TRBJ2-7, with D possibly matching TRBD2 (6 bases). Trimming pared 3 bases from V and 3 bases from J, leaving 12 bases between. In germline, CDR1 is SGHAT, CDR2 FQDESV (reference sequence). CDR3 length equals 14 residues. CDR3 DNA: TGTGCCAGCAGCTTGCAGCGGGCTGGCTACGAGCAGTACTTC. It encodes CASSLQRAGYEQYF.

This clonotype appeared many times. V and J are TRBV7-9 and TRBJ2-1; D remains ambiguous. The V end lost 4 bases, the J end lost 1 base, and 11 bases lay between the germline ends. Germline CDR1 is SEHNR and CDR2 is FQNEAQ (reference sequence). This CDR3 has 15 residues. The CDR3 nucleotides read TGTGCCAGCAGCTCGAGCCTAGAATCCTACAATGAGCAGTTCTTC. Amino acids: CASSSSLESYNEQFF.

This clonotype was recorded at least ten times. The rearrangement uses TRBV5-5 and TRBJ2-7; 11 bases agree with TRBD2. The CDR3 covers 15 residues. Germline-derived CDR1 and CDR2 are SGHKS and YYEKEE (reference sequence). Trimming cost V 3 bases and J 2 bases; bases outside gene matches: 4. CDR3 loop: CASSSGLAVAYEQYF. The CDR3 DNA follows: TGTGCCAGCAGCTCGGGACTAGCGGTTGCCTACGAGCAGTACTTC. The full variable domain, with the rest looked up from reference TRBV5-5 and TRBJ2-7, is DAGVTQSPTHLIKTRGQQVTLRCSPISGHKSVSWYQQVLGQGPQFIFQYYEKEERGRGNFPDRFSARQFPNYSSELNVNALLLGDSALYLCASSSGLAVAYEQYFGPGTRLTVT.

This clonotype was seen repeatedly, ten times or more. The V gene is TRBV3-1, the J gene TRBJ2-7; D gene unclear. V lost 1 base, J lost 3 bases, and 13 bases lay in between. Germline lookup yields CDR1 LGHDT and CDR2 YNNKEL (reference sequence). CDR3 size: 15 residues. This chain's CDR3 is CASSQARSEGYEQYF. CDR3 bases: TGTGCCAGCAGCCAAGCCCGGTCGGAAGGCTACGAGCAGTACTTC.

The chain has TRBV6-1 and TRBJ2-2, with TRBD2 matching 9 bases. This CDR3 contains 15 residues. Trimming cost V 6 bases and J 5 bases; bases outside gene matches: 7. Germline V gene sequence: CDR1 MNHNS, CDR2 SASEGT. This CDR3 is CASRSGTSLTGELFF. The DNA for the CDR3 is TGTGCCAGCAGATCCGGGACTAGCTTAACCGGGGAGCTGTTTTTT.

This clonotype was seen a handful of times. CDR3 bases: TGTGCCAGCAGGGACGGAACCACAGATACGCAGTATTTT. It is translated as CASRDGTTDTQYF. The V gene is TRBV7-9, the J gene TRBJ2-3; D call uncertain. CDR1 and CDR2 (germline): SEHNR, FQNEAQ (reference sequence). Trimming cost V 6 bases and J 2 bases, with 9 bases left between them. This CDR3 has 13 amino acids.

This clonotype was detected only a few times. The chain carries TRBV18 and TRBJ2-7, with 8 bases that match TRBD1. Germline V gene data show CDR1 as KGHSH and CDR2 as LQKENI. The J segment lost 6 bases and the V segment lost 1 base, leaving 14 bases of the junction unmatched. This CDR3 comprises 17 residues. The CDR3 coding sequence is TGTGCCAGCTCACCACGTTCCCAGGGACAGGCCGCCCGCGAGCAGTACTTC. Protein product: CASSPRSQGQAAREQYF.

The chain recombines TRBV4-1 with TRBJ1-4; maybe TRBD1 (5 bases). The germline CDR1 and CDR2 sequences are MGHRA and YSYEKL. The CDR3 spans 14 residues. V was cut by 4 bases and J by 8 bases, with 14 bases left in between. The CDR3 here is CASSPAGAGEKLFF. The CDR3 DNA follows: TGCGCCAGCAGCCCAGCTGGGGCAGGGGAAAAACTGTTTTTT.

The table lists this clonotype with many counts. The chain combines TRBV20-1 with TRBJ2-7, with TRBD1 matching 8 bases. Germline assignment: CDR1 DFQATT and CDR2 SNEGSKA (reference sequence). Germline trimming cut 6 bases from V and 2 bases from J; bases unmatched to any gene: 12. The CDR3 spans 15 residues. Written as DNA, the CDR3 is TGCAGTGCCCACCCCCCCAGGGGGCGAACCTACGAGCAGTACTTC. Amino acids: CSAHPPRGRTYEQYF.

This clonotype was observed a few times. J is TRBJ2-3 and V is TRBV29-1, with TRBD1 as a possible D gene (6 bases). Trimming removed 5 bases at V and 2 bases at J, with 17 bases between. CDR1 and CDR2 (germline): SQVTM, ANQGSEA. The CDR3 loop spans 15 amino acids. CDR3 nucleotide sequence: TGCAGCGTTTACCGGGACACCAAAGACACAGATACGCAGTATTTT. It encodes CSVYRDTKDTDTQYF.

The chain uses TRBV28 and TRBJ1-2; D remains ambiguous. Germline CDR1 is MDHEN and CDR2 is SYDVKM. The CDR3 length is 13 residues. V lost 3 bases and J 6 bases, leaving 11 bases between the germline ends. CDR3 nucleotide sequence: TGTGCCAGCAGTTTGATGGTGTGGGATGGCTACACCTTC. This encodes CASSLMVWDGYTF.

This clonotype appeared many times. The chain couples TRBV7-9 to TRBJ2-3; no clear D. The CDR3 is 15 residues long. CDR1 is SEHNR and CDR2 is FQNEAQ in the germline V gene (reference sequence). The V and J ends lost 2 bases and 0 bases respectively, with 9 bases between them. CDR3 amino acids: CASSLLGGSTDTQYF. CDR3 sequence (DNA): TGTGCCAGCAGCTTATTGGGCGGTAGCACAGATACGCAGTATTTT. Full variable domain (outside the CDR3, taken from reference TRBV7-9 and TRBJ2-3): DTGVSQNPRHKITKRGQNVTFRCDPISEHNRLYWYRQTLGQGPEFLTYFQNEAQLEKSRLLSDRFSAERPKGSFSTLEIQRTEQGDSAMYLCASSLLGGSTDTQYFGPGTRLTVL.

This clonotype was counted once. V gene TRBV29-1 combines with J gene TRBJ2-3, with a tentative D call TRBD2 (5 bases). V gave up 4 bases and J gave up 6 bases, with 8 bases separating them. CDR3 length equals 11 residues. The germline CDR1 and CDR2 sequences are SQVTM and ANQGSEA. CDR3 nucleotides: TGCAGCGTTGGAGAGCGGGATACGCAGTATTTT. It translates to CSVGERDTQYF.

This clonotype showed up just a few times. This chain uses TRBV5-1 with TRBJ2-2, with 7 bases aligning to TRBD1. Trimming cost V 4 bases and J 6 bases; bases outside gene matches: 6. The CDR3 contains 14 residues. CDR1 and CDR2 from the germline V gene are SGHRS and YFSETQ. The CDR3 coding sequence is TGCGCCAGCAGCGGGTGGACAGGTTCCGGGGAGCTGTTTTTT. Translated: CASSGWTGSGELFF. The full variable domain, in which reference TRBV5-1 and TRBJ2-2 provide the parts outside the CDR3, is KAGVTQTPRYLIKTRGQQVTLSCSPISGHRSVSWYQQTPGQGLQFLFEYFSETQRNKGNFPGRFSGRQFSNSRSEMNVSTLELGDSALYLCASSGWTGSGELFFGEGSRLTVL.

In this sample, this clonotype turned up a few times. The rearrangement links TRBV24-1 to TRBJ2-7, with D maybe TRBD2 (6 bases). V gave up 9 bases and J gave up 5 bases, with 13 bases separating them. The CDR3 loop spans 12 amino acids. CDR1 is KGHDR, CDR2 SFDVKD, per germline. The CDR3 reads CATGGRSHEQYF. CDR3 DNA sequence: TGTGCCACCGGAGGGAGGAGCCACGAGCAGTACTTC.

The rearrangement links TRBV3-1 to TRBJ1-6; D ambiguous. The CDR3 spans 14 residues. Germline V gene lookup returns CDR1 LGHDT and CDR2 YNNKEL (reference sequence). Trimming shortened V by 5 bases and J by 9 bases, and 14 bases separated the two germline ends. CDR3 in amino acids: CASSDWGGGSPLHF. The CDR3 DNA follows: TGTGCCAGCAGCGACTGGGGAGGTGGTTCACCCCTCCACTTT.

This clonotype was seen at least ten times. V is TRBV2 and J is TRBJ2-1; D is perhaps TRBD1 (7 bases). The V gene's germline CDR1 is SNHLY and CDR2 FYNNEI. The CDR3 is 12 amino acids. V gave up 5 bases and J gave up 10 bases, with 12 bases separating them. CDR3 loop: CASSSQGGEQFF. The DNA for the CDR3 is TGTGCCAGCAGTTCTCAGGGGGGCGAGCAGTTCTTC.

On this clonotype: A much more abundant neighbour one base away suggests this may be a read error. The chain is built from TRBV7-2 and TRBJ2-1; D gene uncertain. CDR1 and CDR2 from the germline V gene are SGHTA and FQGNSA. CDR3 size: 13 residues. This CDR3 is CVSSQQSYNEQFF. The CDR3 region has the DNA TGTGTCAGCAGTCAACAGAGCTACAATGAGCAGTTCTTC. The whole variable domain, remainder taken from reference TRBV7-2 and TRBJ2-1, is GAGVSQSPSNKVTEKGKDVELRCDPISGHTALYWYRQSLGQGLEFLIYFQGNSAPDKSGLPSDRFSAERTGGSVSTLTIQRTQQEDSAVYLCVSSQQSYNEQFFGPGTRLTVL.

V usage is TRBV7-9 and J usage is TRBJ2-1, with 8 bases identical to TRBD2. Germline V gene data show CDR1 as SEHNR and CDR2 as FQNEAQ (reference sequence). This CDR3 region has 13 residues. The junction had 2 bases not matched to a gene; V was cut back by 2 bases and J by 8 bases. As DNA, the CDR3 is TGTGCCAGCAGCTTAAGCGGGAGAGATGAGCAGTTCTTC. It codes for CASSLSGRDEQFF.

This clonotype was seen more than once but under ten times. V and J are TRBV29-1 and TRBJ2-1; 10 bases align to TRBD1. This CDR3 region has 14 residues. Per the germline V gene, CDR1 is SQVTM and CDR2 is ANQGSEA. Germline trimming cut 1 base from V and 7 bases from J; bases unmatched to any gene: 4. The CDR3 nucleotides are TGCAGCGTTGAAGGGACAGGGGGTGCGAATGAGCAGTTCTTC. Translation gives CSVEGTGGANEQFF.

This clonotype appeared many times. The chain uses TRBV28 and TRBJ1-5, with 8 bases fitting TRBD1. This CDR3 region has 15 residues. The germline CDR1 and CDR2 sequences are MDHEN and SYDVKM. The ends lost 7 bases at V and 4 bases at J; junction bases unmatched: 9. Here the CDR3 reads CASNTQGERNQPQHF. CDR3 nucleotide sequence: TGTGCCAGCAACACACAGGGGGAGAGGAATCAGCCCCAGCATTTT.

This clonotype was seen many times. The rearrangement joins TRBV29-1 to TRBJ2-7; 7 bases line up with TRBD1. After removal of 4 bases from V and 0 bases from J, the junction contained 3 bases not matched to a gene. This CDR3 comprises 13 residues. The V gene's germline CDR1 is SQVTM and CDR2 ANQGSEA. CDR3 residues: CSVGGQASYEQYF. CDR3 nucleotide sequence: TGCAGCGTTGGCGGACAGGCCTCCTACGAGCAGTACTTC.

V is TRBV27 and J is TRBJ1-4; no reliable D call. The CDR3 runs to 12 residues. Germline CDR1 MNHEY, CDR2 SMNVEV (reference sequence). V was clipped by 5 bases and J by 4 bases, with 5 bases between them. The CDR3 coding sequence is TGTGCCAGCAGTACAGATAATGAAAAACTGTTTTTT. Translation gives CASSTDNEKLFF.

The V call is TRBV28, the J call TRBJ2-1; tentative D call: TRBD2 (6 bases). CDR3 length equals 15 residues. Germline V lookup: CDR1 MDHEN, CDR2 SYDVKM. V shed 8 bases and J shed 3 bases, with 17 bases lying between them. The CDR3 region is CASAGGTGVYNEQFF. For the CDR3, the DNA is TGTGCCAGCGCCGGGGGTACGGGAGTCTACAATGAGCAGTTCTTC.

This clonotype showed up just a few times. The gene calls are TRBV20-1 and TRBJ2-3, with TRBD2 matching over 8 bases. The CDR3 is 18 residues long. After removal of 1 base from V and 1 base from J, the junction contained 13 bases not matched to a gene. The germline CDR1 and CDR2 sequences are DFQATT and SNEGSKA (reference sequence). The CDR3 nucleotides are TGCAGTGCTAGAGGGATCGGGGTGACGGGAGGGGGCACAGATACGCAGTATTTT. Amino acid sequence: CSARGIGVTGGGTDTQYF.

The V gene is TRBV11-2, the J gene TRBJ2-3; 7 nucleotides align to TRBD1. CDR1 and CDR2 (germline): SGHAT, FQNNGV. Unmatched junction bases numbered 14, after V lost 6 bases and J lost 8 bases. This CDR3 has 15 residues. The CDR3 nucleotides are TGTGCCAGCAGTTCTCCGACAGGGCTGGGTACTACGCAGTATTTT. Its translation: CASSSPTGLGTTQYF.

This clonotype was seen a few times. The chain has TRBV12-3 or TRBV12-4 and TRBJ2-3; D may be TRBD2 (6 bases). The V gene lost 3 bases and the J gene lost 5 bases, with 12 bases spanning the gap. The CDR3 extends over 14 amino acids. The CDR3 nucleotides read TGTGCCAGCAGTTTCGGGGACTCCAGAGATACGCAGTATTTT. It codes for CASSFGDSRDTQYF.